The 24 T cell receptor beta chains below all came from one sample that was sequenced in a study of blood T cells in healthy people across ages. Primed by a sample-barcoded 5' primer and a J-beta primer mix, a second PCR proceeded for about 7 to 12 cycles. TCRdb reprocessed the 5' RACE reads with MiXCR, giving one entry per CDR3 protein. The sample holds 500,000 to 650,000 distinct CDR3 sequences; 27% are singletons and the top ten take roughly 3.5%. The sample was also linked to a second study, of T cells of mothers and their children.

Sequenced sample: blood. The receptor set was obtained from a boy aged 2 to 10 in good health.

This clonotype was seen many times. The chain recombines TRBV20-1 with TRBJ2-1, with 11 bases aligning to TRBD2. This CDR3 contains 16 residues. Germline assignment: CDR1 DFQATT and CDR2 SNEGSKA (reference sequence). After removal of 0 bases from V and 0 bases from J, the junction contained 1 base not matched to a gene. The CDR3 is CSARELAGVSYNEQFF. In DNA, the CDR3 is TGCAGTGCTAGAGAACTAGCGGGAGTCTCCTACAATGAGCAGTTCTTC.

This clonotype came up a few times. The rearrangement uses TRBV7-9 and TRBJ2-5; D tentatively reads TRBD1 or TRBD2 (5 bases each). CDR3 length equals 16 residues. Trimming pared 0 bases from V and 1 base from J, leaving 12 bases between. Germline V gene sequence: CDR1 SEHNR, CDR2 FQNEAQ (reference sequence). The CDR3 spells CASSLAGTGTQETQYF. The DNA of the CDR3 is TGTGCCAGCAGCTTAGCGGGGACGGGGACCCAAGAGACCCAGTACTTC. The full variable domain, in which reference TRBV7-9 and TRBJ2-5 provide the parts outside the CDR3, is DTGVSQNPRHKITKRGQNVTFRCDPISEHNRLYWYRQTLGQGPEFLTYFQNEAQLEKSRLLSDRFSAERPKGSFSTLEIQRTEQGDSAMYLCASSLAGTGTQETQYFGPGTRLLVL.

This chain connects TRBV10-1 to TRBJ2-1; perhaps TRBD1 as D (6 bases). The V gene's germline CDR1 is WNHNN and CDR2 SYGVQD (reference sequence). Trimming left V 9 bases short and J 5 bases short, with 17 bases between. CDR3 length: 14 residues. CDR3 DNA sequence: TGCGCCAGTTCCCGGACAGCAGAGAACAATGAGCAGTTCTTC. It encodes CASSRTAENNEQFF.

In this sample, this clonotype turned up a few times. Its ends do not fully match the called genes, so a read error is possible. The chain carries TRBV7-7 and TRBJ2-2, with a tentative D call TRBD2 (6 bases). Germline CDR1 SSHAT, CDR2 FNYEAQ (reference sequence). The CDR3 has 16 amino acids. This chain's CDR3 is CASSLGWGVNTGELFF. The CDR3 nucleotides read TGTGCTAGCAGCTTAGGATGGGGGGTCAACACCGGGGAGCTGTTTTTT.

The chain has TRBV19 and TRBJ1-4; D unresolved. Looked up from germline, CDR1 is LNHDA and CDR2 is SQIVND (reference sequence). Trimming cost V 9 bases and J 8 bases, with 10 bases left between them. This CDR3 has 11 residues. CDR3 in amino acids: CASTSGEKLFF. DNA for the CDR3: TGTGCCAGCACCTCGGGCGAAAAACTGTTTTTT.

The chain links TRBV6-5 to TRBJ1-1; TRBD1 matches at 9 bases. Trimming cost V 1 base and J 1 base; bases outside gene matches: 4. The V gene's germline CDR1 is MNHEY and CDR2 SVGAGI. This CDR3 comprises 16 residues. The CDR3 is CASSYFSGQGNTEAFF. CDR3 coding DNA: TGTGCCAGCAGTTACTTTTCGGGACAGGGGAACACTGAAGCTTTCTTT.

Comments on this clonotype: A read error may account for a junction end that differs from germline. The chain combines TRBV5-1 with TRBJ2-7; D is ambiguous. CDR1 SGHRS and CDR2 YFSETQ come from the germline V gene. This CDR3 comprises 13 residues. CDR3 in amino acids: CAGSLLGSDEQYF. In nucleotides, the CDR3 is TGCGCCGGCAGCTTGTTAGGGTCGGACGAGCAGTACTTC.

This clonotype has a single count. The genes are TRBV7-9 and TRBJ2-1; no reliable D call. V was pared by 4 bases and J by 9 bases, with 10 bases between. This CDR3 has 12 amino acids. Germline V lookup: CDR1 SEHNR, CDR2 FQNEAQ (reference sequence). The CDR3 DNA sequence: TGTGCCAGCAGCTCCAAAGTAGGTGAGCAGTTCTTC. It is translated as CASSSKVGEQFF.

The rearrangement uses TRBV27 and TRBJ2-5, with D unclear. Germline CDR1 MNHEY, CDR2 SMNVEV (reference sequence). V was clipped by 1 base and J by 4 bases, with 7 bases between them. This CDR3 spans 13 amino acids. CDR3 region: CASSLLWRETQYF. The CDR3 nucleotides are TGTGCCAGCAGTTTATTGTGGAGAGAGACCCAGTACTTC.

This clonotype came up a few times. J is TRBJ2-7 and V is TRBV7-2, with 8 bases identical to TRBD2. Germline CDR1 SGHTA, CDR2 FQGNSA. The CDR3 loop spans 16 amino acids. The ends lost 5 bases at V and 4 bases at J; junction bases unmatched: 13. CDR3: CASSLTSAGGSYEQYF. DNA for the CDR3: TGTGCCAGCAGCCTCACCTCGGCGGGGGGTTCTTACGAGCAGTACTTC.

This clonotype was counted only a few times. One end of the junction is discordant with germline, which a read error may explain. The rearrangement links TRBV4-2 to TRBJ2-7; 7 positions agree with TRBD2. Germline values: CDR1 LGHNA, CDR2 YNFKEQ. This CDR3 region has 14 residues. CDR3 in amino acids: CASSQESSGYEQCF. As DNA, the CDR3 is TGTGCCAGCAGCCAAGAGTCTAGCGGCTACGAGCAGTGCTTC.

This clonotype has a count of ten or more. This chain joins TRBV6-6 and TRBJ2-7, with 11 bases aligning to TRBD1. This CDR3 is 14 amino acids long. Germline loops: CDR1 MNHNY, CDR2 SVGAGI (reference sequence). Trimming took 6 bases from V and 2 from J; bases not matched to a gene: 3. CDR3 region: CASRPGQGAYEQYF. CDR3 bases: TGTGCCAGCAGACCGGGACAGGGGGCCTACGAGCAGTACTTC.

The V call is TRBV7-9, the J call TRBJ2-3; 9 positions agree with TRBD1. Trimming at V came to 0 bases and at J to 3 bases, leaving 4 bases not matched to a gene. The CDR3 has 16 residues. In germline, CDR1 is SEHNR, CDR2 FQNEAQ (reference sequence). The CDR3 DNA reads TGTGCCAGCAGCTTAGCTGAACAGGGGGCAACAGATACGCAGTATTTT. It translates to CASSLAEQGATDTQYF.

The sample holds a few counts of this clonotype. This chain joins TRBV29-1 and TRBJ2-5, with D possibly TRBD1 on 5 matching bases. The better agreement between TRBJ2-7 and the DNA end casts doubt on the J call. The CDR3 runs to 14 residues. From germline, CDR1 is SQVTM and CDR2 ANQGSEA. CDR3 region: CSVVWAGLSYEQYF. For the CDR3, the DNA is TGCAGCGTTGTGTGGGCAGGGCTCTCCTACGAGCAGTACTTC.

This clonotype was observed a handful of times. This rearrangement joins TRBV20-1 to TRBJ1-5; 7 nucleotides match TRBD1. Germline CDR1 is DFQATT and CDR2 is SNEGSKA (reference sequence). CDR3 length: 12 amino acids. V lost 2 bases to trimming and J lost 6 bases; unmatched junction nucleotides: 1. The CDR3 nucleotides read TGCAGTGCTAGACAGGGGGTTCAGCCCCAGCATTTT. Its translation: CSARQGVQPQHF.

This clonotype was observed a handful of times. The chain employs TRBV7-2 and TRBJ1-2; the D is unclear. V was clipped by 3 bases and J by 4 bases, with 6 bases between them. The CDR3 runs to 12 residues. Germline CDR1 reads SGHTA; CDR2 reads FQGNSA. The CDR3, as DNA: TGTGCCAGCAGCTTCCAGTTCTATGGCTACACCTTC. It yields the protein CASSFQFYGYTF.

The V gene is TRBV20-1, the J gene TRBJ2-5; 8 positions agree with TRBD2. This CDR3 region has 15 residues. Germline V CDR1 and CDR2: DFQATT, SNEGSKA (reference sequence). V lost 4 bases, J lost 0 bases, and 7 bases stayed unmatched. The CDR3 region is CSANGGGGHQETQYF. The DNA of the CDR3 is TGCAGTGCTAACGGGGGGGGTGGCCACCAAGAGACCCAGTACTTC.

This clonotype was detected a few times. This chain links TRBV4-3 with TRBJ2-7; D is perhaps TRBD1 or TRBD2 (5 bases each). V was clipped by 1 base and J by 5 bases, with 21 bases between them. CDR3 length equals 17 residues. Germline CDR1 reads LGHNA; CDR2 reads YSLEER. CDR3 region: CASSQGLSGPGFHEQYF. CDR3 DNA sequence: TGCGCCAGCAGCCAAGGCTTGTCGGGACCAGGATTCCACGAGCAGTACTTC.

This rearrangement joins TRBV11-2 to TRBJ2-5; D call uncertain. Between the trimmed V and J ends, which lost 1 base and 2 bases, there was a span of 14 bases. Germline V gene lookup returns CDR1 SGHAT and CDR2 FQNNGV. The CDR3 covers 16 residues. The CDR3 DNA reads as TGTGCCAGCAGCTTAGGCGCCTGGCAGGAACAAGAGACCCAGTACTTC. It is translated as CASSLGAWQEQETQYF.

CDR3 sequence (DNA): TGCAGCGCCTGGGGACAGATAACCGGGGAGCTGTTTTTT. Its protein is CSAWGQITGELFF. The chain recombines TRBV29-1 with TRBJ2-2; 7 bases agree with TRBD1. The CDR3 totals 13 residues. The V gene's germline CDR1 is SQVTM and CDR2 ANQGSEA. The V gene end was trimmed by 7 bases and the J gene end by 5 bases; junction bases not matched to a gene: 7.

The rearrangement uses TRBV12-3 or TRBV12-4 and TRBJ1-3, with a weak D call TRBD1 (5 bases). Trimming cost V 5 bases and J 0 bases, with 14 bases left between them. This CDR3 spans 16 amino acids. In DNA, the CDR3 is TGTGCCAGCAGTCCTGGGACTGACCCCTCTGGAAACACCATATATTTT. Amino acids: CASSPGTDPSGNTIYF.

This clonotype was observed a few times. The V gene is TRBV2, the J gene TRBJ2-4; the D gene is possibly TRBD1 (5 bases). Deletions cut 2 bases from V and 0 bases from J, with 11 bases between. The CDR3 has 16 residues. Germline values: CDR1 SNHLY, CDR2 FYNNEI. The CDR3 DNA reads TGTGCCAGCAGTGAAATGGCAGGGCTAGCCAAAAACATTCAGTACTTC. Its protein product is CASSEMAGLAKNIQYF.

V is TRBV10-3 and J is TRBJ2-5, with D perhaps matching TRBD2 (5 bases). The CDR3 is 16 residues long. Per the germline V gene, CDR1 is ENHRY and CDR2 is SYGVKD. Trimming removed 4 bases at V and 2 bases at J, with 17 bases between. The CDR3 coding sequence is TGTGCCATCAGTGGTGCCGGAACAGCGGCACAAGAGACCCAGTACTTC. This codes for CAISGAGTAAQETQYF.

This clonotype was seen only a few times. The chain combines TRBV29-1 with TRBJ1-2; TRBD1 is a possible D gene (5 bases). This CDR3 is 12 amino acids long. In germline, CDR1 is SQVTM, CDR2 ANQGSEA. V was cut by 4 bases and J by 6 bases, with 12 bases left in between. DNA for the CDR3: TGCAGCGTTGGGTCAGGGAAGGATGGCTACACCTTC. This gives the protein CSVGSGKDGYTF.